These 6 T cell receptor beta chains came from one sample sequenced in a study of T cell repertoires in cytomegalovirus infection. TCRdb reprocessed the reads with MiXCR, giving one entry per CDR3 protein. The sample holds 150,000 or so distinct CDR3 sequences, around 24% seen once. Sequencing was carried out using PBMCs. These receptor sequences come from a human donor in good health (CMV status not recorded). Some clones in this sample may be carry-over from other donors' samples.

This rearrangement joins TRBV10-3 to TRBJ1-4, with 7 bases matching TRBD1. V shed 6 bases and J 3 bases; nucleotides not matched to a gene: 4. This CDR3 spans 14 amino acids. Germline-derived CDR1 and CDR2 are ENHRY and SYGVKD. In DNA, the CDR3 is TGTGCCATCAGATCAGGGGGATCTAATGAAAAACTGTTTTTT. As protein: CAIRSGGSNEKLFF.

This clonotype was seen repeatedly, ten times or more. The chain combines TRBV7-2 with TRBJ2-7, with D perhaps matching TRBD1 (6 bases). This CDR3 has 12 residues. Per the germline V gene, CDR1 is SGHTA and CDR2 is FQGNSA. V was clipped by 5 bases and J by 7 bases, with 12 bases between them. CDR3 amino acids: CASSHQGWEQYF. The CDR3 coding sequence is TGTGCCAGCAGCCATCAGGGGTGGGAGCAGTACTTC.

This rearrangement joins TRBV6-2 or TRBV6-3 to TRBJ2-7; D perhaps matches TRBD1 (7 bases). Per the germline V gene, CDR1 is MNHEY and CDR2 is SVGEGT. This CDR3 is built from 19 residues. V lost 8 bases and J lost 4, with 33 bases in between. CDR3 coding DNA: TGTGCCAGCCTCCCGGGGACAGCAGTTCCAGGAAGGGGGGATTACGAGCAGTACTTC. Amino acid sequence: CASLPGTAVPGRGDYEQYF.

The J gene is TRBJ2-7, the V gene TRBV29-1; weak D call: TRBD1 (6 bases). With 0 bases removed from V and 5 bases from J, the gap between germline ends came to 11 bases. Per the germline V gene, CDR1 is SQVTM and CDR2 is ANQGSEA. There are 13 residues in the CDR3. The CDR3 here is CSVEEGRGNEQYF. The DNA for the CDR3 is TGCAGCGTTGAAGAGGGAAGGGGGAACGAGCAGTACTTC.

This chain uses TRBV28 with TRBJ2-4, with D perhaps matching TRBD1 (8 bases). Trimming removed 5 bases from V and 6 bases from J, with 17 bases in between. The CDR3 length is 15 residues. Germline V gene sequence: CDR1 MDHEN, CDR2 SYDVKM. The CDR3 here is CASSPLDREGNIQYF. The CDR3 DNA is TGTGCCAGCAGTCCCCTGGACAGGGAGGGAAACATTCAGTACTTC.

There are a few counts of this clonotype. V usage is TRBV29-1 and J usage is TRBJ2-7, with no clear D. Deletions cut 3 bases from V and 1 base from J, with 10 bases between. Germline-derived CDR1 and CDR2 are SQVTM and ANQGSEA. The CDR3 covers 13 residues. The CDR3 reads CSVETIGSYEQYF. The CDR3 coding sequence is TGCAGCGTTGAGACAATTGGATCCTACGAGCAGTACTTC.